This T cell receptor (beta chain) was observed in a study of blood T cell repertoires in COVID-19 (dated by TCRdb to the early 2020s). Looking at the study overall: The collaborator samples originated in the United States, Italy and Spain and spanned the acute and convalescent phases of COVID-19. The prospective study material was composed of cDNA or gDNA derived from T cells, B-cell-depleted T cells, or PBMCs. Deeply sampled blood TCRbeta repertoires from subjects exposed to, actively infected with, or recovered from COVID-19 were included in the dataset. The repertoires were made available in a free public database intended to serve as a resource for research on the immune response to SARS-CoV-2. The samples were drawn from two sources: the first 160 participants of the ongoing ImmuneRACE study, and fewer than 1,500 subjects contributed by 6 global collaborators. Sample metadata almost always included a de-identified subject ID, COVID-19 status, age in years and sex. Where HLA class I and class II types were available, the types were taken from metadata supplied by the sample provider, not from assay-based typing. Findings and caveats that apply to the study as a whole: The amount of clinical and demographic metadata varied by source and participant and was provided uncurated.

CDR1 and CDR2 (MNHEY, SMNVEV) derive from the germline V gene (reference sequence). The CDR3 numbers 15 residues from cysteine through phenylalanine. Only CDR3 DNA remains: 45 bases, in frame from the first base. Trimming accounts for 3 bases at V and 7 bases at J, while the number of junction bases matched to no gene is 8. Collaborating institutions collected whole blood in K2EDTA tubes following their own protocols. For TCRbeta analysis, collaborators shipped samples as frozen whole blood, isolated PBMCs, or DNA extracted from either of those sample types. This clone was found a few times. Its antigen target is currently unknown. No quality values exist for individual bases; no much larger clone is one base distant. TCRbeta CDR3 regions were amplified from genomic DNA using the immunoSEQ Assay, a bias-controlled multiplex PCR. Concerning the study's data processing: Within the assay, amplification of reference gene primers was used to estimate how many nucleated cells each sample contained. Sequence reads were collapsed and filtered to measure the absolute abundance of every unique TCRbeta CDR3 rearrangement. Productive Simpson clonality was computed per sample as the square root of Simpson's diversity index over productive rearrangements. TCRdb limited this immuneACCESS table to in-frame rearrangements with V and J called. A share of clones is missing; checked studies link under half to unresolved V genes, and the rest is unexplained. Clone size and the V and J calls come from that table; the DNA yielded D and trimming. Counted in this sample were roughly 250,000 clones; roughly 90% of them appeared once. The ten largest clones add up to approximately 0.84% of the sample.

The V gene is TRBV27 and the J gene is TRBJ2-1; 8 middle bases align to TRBD1. The clonotype was recovered from a man aged 30-40 years with acute or convalescent COVID-19. The sequenced sample was peripheral blood. The sequence in DNA is TGTGCCAGCAGTTTGGACAGGGCCGCCGGTAATGAGCAGTTCTTC. It specifies CASSLDRAAGNEQFF.